The sequence of this T cell receptor (beta chain) was determined in a study of blood T cells in healthy people across ages. Regarding the study as a whole: Relative to aged donors, long-lived donors carried more naive CD4+ cells and displayed higher diversity.

This CDR3 contains 12 residues. The germline V gene encodes CDR1 DFQATT and CDR2 SNEGSKA (reference sequence). For this clonotype: Its antigen is unidentified. At one of its ends the junction is not consistent with the germline gene, which may arise from a read error.

A J-beta primer mix and a sample-barcoded 5' primer were used in a second PCR of roughly 6 to 12 cycles. Every sample gave at least 3 million paired-end reads containing CDR3. TCRdb ran MiXCR on the 5' RACE reads and lists one entry per CDR3 protein. Of 800,000 to 950,000 distinct CDR3 sequences in the sample, roughly 29% were seen once. The sample also formed part of further work on T cells of mothers and their children.

The chain couples TRBV20-1 to TRBJ2-1; D is uncertain. The sequence came from a woman between 40 and 50 years old in good health. Sequences were obtained from blood. The CDR3 nucleotides read TGCAGGGCTAGAGATATGGGGATTGAGCAGTTCTTC. Its translation is CRARDMGIEQFF.